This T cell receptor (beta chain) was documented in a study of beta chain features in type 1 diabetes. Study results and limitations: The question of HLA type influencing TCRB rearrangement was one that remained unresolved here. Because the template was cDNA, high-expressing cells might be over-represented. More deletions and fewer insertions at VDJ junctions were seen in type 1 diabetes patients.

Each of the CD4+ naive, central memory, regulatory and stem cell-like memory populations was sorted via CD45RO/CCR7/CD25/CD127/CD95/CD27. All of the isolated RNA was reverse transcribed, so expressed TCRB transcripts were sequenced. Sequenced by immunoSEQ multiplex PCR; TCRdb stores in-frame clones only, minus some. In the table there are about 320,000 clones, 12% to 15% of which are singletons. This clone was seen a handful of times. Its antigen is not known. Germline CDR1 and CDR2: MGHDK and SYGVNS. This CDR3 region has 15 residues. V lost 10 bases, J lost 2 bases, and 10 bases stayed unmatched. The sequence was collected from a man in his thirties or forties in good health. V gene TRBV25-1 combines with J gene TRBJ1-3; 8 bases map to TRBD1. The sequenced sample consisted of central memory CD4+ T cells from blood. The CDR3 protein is CATRGGTGPGNTIYF. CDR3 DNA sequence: TGTGCCACCCGGGGTGGGACAGGACCTGGAAACACCATATATTTT.